This T cell receptor (beta chain) was profiled in a study of radiotherapy plus CTLA-4 blockade in lung cancer. Turning to the study itself: Disease control reached under 35%, with objective responses in approximately 17%. Study results and caveats: Early clone dynamics of blood T cells, plus interferon-beta, reportedly predicted response best. Clones of tumor-derived TCRs expanded in blood after radiotherapy plus ipilimumab.

In the case of this clone: The antigen remains unidentified.

Germline CDR1 is SGDLS and CDR2 is YYNGEE. V was clipped by 1 base and J by 8 bases, with 9 bases between them. The CDR3 sequence is 12 residues long. Produced via immunoSEQ multiplex PCR; TCRdb's table is partial and in-frame only. The sample has roughly 66,000 clones, over 75% seen once. Patients had chemo-refractory metastatic non-small-cell lung cancer and received focal radiation plus CTLA-4 blockade that used ipilimumab. This material consisted of peripheral blood, taken from a patient treated with radiotherapy plus ipilimumab. This TCR came from a human donor with non-small cell lung cancer who had a partial response to radiotherapy plus ipilimumab. V is TRBV9 and J is TRBJ1-2; D not certain. The CDR3 sequence: CASSVSRWGYTF. CDR3 in DNA: TGTGCCAGCAGCGTATCCAGATGGGGCTACACCTTC.